The clone carrying this T cell receptor (beta chain) turned up a few times. The PCR had 60 Vbeta and 13 Jbeta primers. The assay was immunoSEQ multiplex PCR, and TCRdb's table has in-frame clones only and misses some. The sample has fewer than 55,000 clones; about 70% are singletons. This sample stems from a study of cytomegalovirus exposure and HLA in healthy donors. This CDR3 comprises 13 residues. Per germline, CDR1 SNHLY and CDR2 FYNNEI. The V segment lost 7 bases and the J segment 8 bases; nucleotides outside the gene matches: 8. Sequenced input: PBMCs. The chain recombines TRBV2 with TRBJ2-3; 8 bases match TRBD2. The source is a woman aged 45-65 years in good health and CMV-seropositive. The CDR3 DNA is TGTGCCAGCACCGCTAGCGGGCCCCCTACGCAGTATTTT. This translates into CASTASGPPTQYF.